This T cell receptor beta chain was sequenced for a study of blood T cell repertoires in COVID-19. For the study at large: Both acute and convalescent COVID-19 samples were obtained from the United States, Italy and Spain. T cells, B-cell-depleted T cells, or PBMCs provided the cDNA or gDNA that served as material.

Original data processing: Quantification of nucleated cells was approximated via reference gene primer amplification. Libraries were prepared by immunoSEQ multiplex PCR; TCRdb keeps only in-frame clonotypes and omits some of them. The DNA was the basis for D and trimming; V, J and clone size are from that table. Among a few hundred thousand clones, approximately 86% were seen once, and the ten largest hold 2.1%. The source of this sequence is a woman aged 30 to 39 who had recovered from COVID-19. The source material was peripheral blood.

The CDR3 sequence is CAITRDSADTQYF. CDR3 DNA: TGTGCCATAACTCGGGACTCCGCAGATACGCAGTATTTT. V gene TRBV10-3 combines with J gene TRBJ2-3; possibly TRBD2 for D (6 bases). The CDR3 totals 13 residues. The V gene's germline CDR1 is ENHRY and CDR2 SYGVKD. Trimming took 9 bases from V and 4 from J, leaving 14 bases between them.